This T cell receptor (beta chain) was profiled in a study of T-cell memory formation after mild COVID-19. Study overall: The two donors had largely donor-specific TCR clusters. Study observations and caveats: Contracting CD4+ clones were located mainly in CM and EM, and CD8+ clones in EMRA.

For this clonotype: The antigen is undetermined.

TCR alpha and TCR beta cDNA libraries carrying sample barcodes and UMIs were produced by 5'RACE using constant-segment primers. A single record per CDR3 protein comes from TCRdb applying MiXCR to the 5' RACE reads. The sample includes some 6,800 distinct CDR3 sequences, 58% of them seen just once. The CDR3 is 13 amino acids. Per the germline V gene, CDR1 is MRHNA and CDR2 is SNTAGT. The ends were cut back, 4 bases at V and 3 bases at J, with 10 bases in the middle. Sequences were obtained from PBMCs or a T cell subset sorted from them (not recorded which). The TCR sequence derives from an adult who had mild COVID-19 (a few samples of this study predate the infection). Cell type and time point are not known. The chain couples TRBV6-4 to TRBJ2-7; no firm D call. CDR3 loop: CASSVLPHYEQYF. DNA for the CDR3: TGTGCCAGCAGTGTCCTCCCGCACTACGAGCAGTACTTC.